Sequencing of this TCR beta chain was carried out in a study of identical twins. TCRdb ran MiXCR on the 5' RACE reads and lists one entry per CDR3 protein. In the table there are approximately 210,000 distinct CDR3 sequences, 15% to 20% of which are singletons. The CDR3 loop spans 15 amino acids. Trimming took off 6 bases at V and 2 bases at J, with 20 bases between the two ends. The germline V gene has CDR1 DFQATT and CDR2 SNEGSKA (reference sequence). Study findings and constraints: Abundant beta clonotypes from cord blood bore fewer insertions; memory repertoires lacked this pattern. Where beta out-of-frame sequences were concerned, excess twin sharing was weaker.

About this clonotype itself: What it binds is not known.

The same sample was also used in a study of T cells expressing NK-cell markers. That paper notes: One of eight sequenced donors was HCMV-seronegative; the other seven were seropositive.

The sample consisted of CD8+ T cells sorted from blood. The clonotype was recovered from a woman under 30 in good health. The rearrangement uses TRBV20-1 and TRBJ2-7; TRBD2 is a possible D gene (6 bases). This CDR3 reads CSARPSRESTYEQYF. CDR3 sequence (DNA): TGCAGTGCGAGACCCTCACGGGAGAGCACCTACGAGCAGTACTTC.